Listed here is a single T cell receptor (beta chain). The assay was immunoSEQ multiplex PCR, and TCRdb's table has in-frame clones only and misses some. The data contain about 180,000 clones, approximately 87% of them singletons. The data stem from a study of blood T cell repertoires in COVID-19. Study summary: COVID-19 samples from acute and convalescent phases originated in the United States, Italy and Spain.

V was shortened by 5 bases and J by 0 bases, with 14 bases between the two germline ends. Germline CDR1 SGHNT, CDR2 YENEEA. This CDR3 region has 16 residues. The receptor's source is a person aged 65 to 79 with COVID-19, enrolled during active disease. Source material: peripheral blood. This chain joins TRBV11-3 and TRBJ1-5; D might be TRBD1 (6 bases). CDR3 residues: CASSKRQAYSNQPQHF. The DNA for the CDR3 is TGTGCCAGCAGCAAACGACAGGCATATAGCAATCAGCCCCAGCATTTT.